These 16 T cell receptor beta chains were all obtained from the same sample, sequenced in a study of blood T cell repertoires in COVID-19. Sequencing was performed with immunoSEQ multiplex PCR; in TCRdb, only in-frame clones are kept and a portion is missing. Of some 250,000 clones in the sample, under 90% were seen once. Source material: peripheral blood. The receptors were sampled from a woman younger than 30 with acute or convalescent COVID-19.

J is TRBJ2-7 and V is TRBV20-1; D is unresolved. The germline gives CDR1 DFQATT, CDR2 SNEGSKA (reference sequence). V was shortened by 5 bases and J by 4 bases, with 9 bases between the two germline ends. This CDR3 spans 11 amino acids. The CDR3 DNA reads TGCAGTGCTCCTCTCGGGTACGAGCAGTACTTC. Translated: CSAPLGYEQYF.

This clone appeared a few times. The chain joins TRBV7-3 to TRBJ2-3, with TRBD2 matching 9 bases. CDR1 SGHTA and CDR2 FQGTGA come from the germline V gene. After removal of 4 bases from V and 9 bases from J, the junction contained 8 bases not matched to a gene. The CDR3 has 14 amino acids. CDR3: CASSSLGLAETQYF. CDR3 DNA sequence: TGTGCCAGCAGCTCCCTGGGACTAGCTGAGACGCAGTATTTT.

On this clone: An end of the junction does not agree with germline; a read error may underlie this. Different DNA sequences within this sample yield the same CDR3. The J gene is TRBJ2-3, the V gene TRBV5-1, with 8 nucleotides matching TRBD1. There are 14 residues in the CDR3. Germline V gene lookup returns CDR1 SGHRS and CDR2 YFSETQ. CDR3 region: CASSSGTGTDTQYF. The DNA of the CDR3 is TGCGCCAGCAGCTCAGGGACAGGCACGGATACGCAGTATTTT.

CDR3 loop: CASSLGDRSSYNEQFF. Here the CDR3 DNA reads TGTGCCAGCAGCTTAGGGGACAGGAGCTCCTACAATGAGCAGTTCTTC. The rearrangement links TRBV7-2 to TRBJ2-1, with 8 bases matching TRBD1. V was pared by 1 base and J by 0 bases, with 2 bases of the junction left unmatched. Germline V CDR1 and CDR2: SGHTA, FQGNSA. This CDR3 has 16 residues.

Comments on this clone: This same CDR3 is encoded by further DNA sequences in the sample. V gene TRBV6-5 combines with J gene TRBJ1-2; possibly TRBD1 for D (5 bases). The CDR3 sequence is 13 residues long. Germline values: CDR1 MNHEY, CDR2 SVGAGI. V lost 4 bases, J lost 2 bases, and 8 bases lay in between. CDR3 protein: CASSSGGNYGYTF. The CDR3 coding sequence is TGTGCCAGCAGTTCCGGGGGGAACTATGGCTACACCTTC.

The sample holds one count of this clone. The chain employs TRBV6-2 or TRBV6-3 and TRBJ1-5; 7 bases are shared with TRBD1. The CDR3 loop spans 14 amino acids. V gave up 8 bases and J gave up 5 bases; unmatched junction bases: 9. The germline CDR1 and CDR2 sequences are MNHEY and SVGEGT. This chain's CDR3 is CASCRGQADQPQHF. In DNA, the CDR3 is TGTGCCAGCTGCCGCGGACAGGCAGATCAGCCCCAGCATTTT.

This clone was found once. The gene calls are TRBV13 and TRBJ2-2; D possibly corresponds to TRBD2 (5 bases). This CDR3 spans 16 amino acids. Germline-derived CDR1 and CDR2 are PRHDT and FYEKMQ (reference sequence). The V end lost 7 bases, the J end lost 0 bases, and 15 bases lay between the germline ends. For the CDR3, the DNA is TGTGCCAGCATCCTTGGGCGGGTGACGAACACCGGGGAGCTGTTTTTT. It encodes CASILGRVTNTGELFF.

The chain carries TRBV7-9 and TRBJ2-7; perhaps TRBD1 as D (6 bases). This CDR3 is 13 amino acids long. Germline loops: CDR1 SEHNR, CDR2 FQNEAQ (reference sequence). The ends were cut back, 4 bases at V and 2 bases at J, with 9 bases in the middle. CDR3 sequence reads: CASSSAGAYEQYF. DNA for the CDR3: TGTGCCAGCAGCTCGGCAGGGGCCTACGAGCAGTACTTC.

The CDR3 protein is CASSQDRWARTNEQFF. The CDR3 DNA is TGCGCCAGCAGCCAAGATAGGTGGGCCCGCACGAATGAGCAGTTCTTC. This chain joins TRBV4-3 and TRBJ2-1; D call uncertain. Trimming left V 0 bases short and J 7 bases short, with 16 bases between. Germline CDR1 and CDR2: LGHNA and YSLEER. This CDR3 is 16 amino acids long.

This chain connects TRBV11-3 to TRBJ1-1; D remains ambiguous. CDR1 and CDR2 (germline): SGHNT, YENEEA. The CDR3 spans 13 residues. Between the trimmed V and J ends, which lost 1 base and 3 bases, there was a span of 6 bases. The CDR3 DNA follows: TGTGCCAGCAGCTTAGTCCAATACACTGAAGCTTTCTTT. Protein: CASSLVQYTEAFF.

This clone was detected only a few times. The chain is built from TRBV5-5 and TRBJ2-7; TRBD2 agrees at 10 bases. After removal of 4 bases from V and 4 bases from J, the junction contained 8 bases not matched to a gene. Germline V gene sequence: CDR1 SGHKS, CDR2 YYEKEE (reference sequence). This CDR3 has 15 residues. CDR3 nucleotide sequence: TGTGCCAGCAGCCAGGGGTTTAGCGGGGGGTACGAGCAGTACTTC. This encodes CASSQGFSGGYEQYF.

The rearrangement links TRBV6-5 to TRBJ1-3, with a possible D match to TRBD1 (6 bases). Trimming took 8 bases from V and 5 from J, leaving 13 bases between them. CDR1 and CDR2 from the germline V gene are MNHEY and SVGAGI. This CDR3 region has 13 residues. The CDR3 is CASYRAFRNTIYF. The CDR3 nucleotides read TGTGCCAGCTACAGGGCATTTCGAAACACCATATATTTT.

This clone was detected a few times. The chain recombines TRBV19 with TRBJ1-2, with D maybe TRBD1 (6 bases). Between the trimmed V and J ends, which lost 3 bases and 4 bases, there was a span of 15 bases. The CDR3 length is 15 residues. Germline V gene data show CDR1 as LNHDA and CDR2 as SQIVND (reference sequence). Written as DNA, the CDR3 is TGTGCCAGTAGTATGAACAGGGAAAGGAGCTATGGCTACACCTTC. It is translated as CASSMNRERSYGYTF.

This sequence joins TRBV5-1 and TRBJ1-6, with D perhaps matching TRBD1 (6 bases). V shed 4 bases and J shed 5 bases, with 13 bases lying between them. Germline V lookup: CDR1 SGHRS, CDR2 YFSETQ. This CDR3 spans 15 amino acids. The CDR3 DNA reads as TGCGCCAGCAGCGAACAGGGCTCGGATAATTCACCCCTCCACTTT. It encodes CASSEQGSDNSPLHF.

This clone occurred once. The chain links TRBV5-1 to TRBJ2-3; unclear D gene. CDR1 is SGHRS, CDR2 YFSETQ, per germline. CDR3 length: 12 amino acids. Trimming stripped 1 base from V and 4 bases from J, with 4 bases between. The CDR3, as DNA: TGCGCCAGCAGCTTGACTGCAGATACGCAGTATTTT. This gives the protein CASSLTADTQYF.

This clone has only a few counts. The genes are TRBV5-1 and TRBJ1-2; perhaps TRBD1 as D (5 bases). The germline V and J ends were trimmed by 2 bases and 3 bases, with 8 bases remaining between them. Germline V gene data show CDR1 as SGHRS and CDR2 as YFSETQ. This CDR3 comprises 13 residues. Written as DNA, the CDR3 is TGCGCCAGCAGCTTCCAAGGGGACTATGGCTACACCTTC. Amino acid sequence: CASSFQGDYGYTF. The full variable domain, with the rest looked up from reference TRBV5-1 and TRBJ1-2, is KAGVTQTPRYLIKTRGQQVTLSCSPISGHRSVSWYQQTPGQGLQFLFEYFSETQRNKGNFPGRFSGRQFSNSRSEMNVSTLELGDSALYLCASSFQGDYGYTFGSGTRLTVV.